Each of the 19 T cell receptor beta chains below was sequenced from the same sample in a study of shared T cell receptors in the human thymus. The data were produced by immunoSEQ multiplex PCR, yet TCRdb's version contains in-frame clones alone and is incomplete. The sample records 700,000 to 750,000 clones, approximately 83% being singletons. These sequences were also reported in another study, on human thymus T cells.

Sequenced material: thymocytes. The receptor source for this set is a girl in the first two years of life with a congenital heart defect.

This clone was recorded only once. The chain's CDR3 is CASSSRVRGYTF. In DNA, the CDR3 is TGTGCCAGCAGCTCCAGGGTGCGTGGCTACACCTTC. This sequence joins TRBV7-9 and TRBJ1-2; tentatively, D is TRBD1 (5 bases). The CDR3 runs to 12 residues. Deletions cut 4 bases from V and 7 bases from J, with 10 bases between. Germline lookup yields CDR1 SEHNR and CDR2 FQNEAQ (reference sequence).

About this clone itself: Other DNA sequences in this sample translate to the same CDR3. J is TRBJ2-7 and V is TRBV7-2, with 10 nucleotides matching TRBD2. Looked up from germline, CDR1 is SGHTA and CDR2 is FQGNSA. V dropped 5 bases and J dropped 2; count of bases not matched to a gene: 9. The CDR3 has 16 amino acids. As DNA, the CDR3 is TGTGCCAGCAGCCCCCCTGGGCTAGCGGGAGCCTACGAGCAGTACTTC. This encodes CASSPPGLAGAYEQYF.

V usage is TRBV6-5 and J usage is TRBJ2-7; 10 bases match TRBD2. V was clipped by 5 bases and J by 7 bases; unmatched bases: 11. The CDR3 has 15 amino acids. Germline V gives CDR1 MNHEY, CDR2 SVGAGI. The CDR3 DNA follows: TGTGCCAGCAGTACTCAGCGGGGGGGCCGGGGGGAGCAGTACTTC. Translating gives CASSTQRGGRGEQYF.

The genes are TRBV27 and TRBJ1-1, with TRBD1 as a possible D gene (5 bases). V dropped 2 bases and J dropped 1 base, with 11 bases sitting between them. Germline V lookup: CDR1 MNHEY, CDR2 SMNVEV (reference sequence). The length of the CDR3 is 15 residues. The DNA for the CDR3 is TGTGCCAGCAGTTTACAGGGTCAGGGGAACACTGAAGCTTTCTTT. Translating gives CASSLQGQGNTEAFF.

The chain is built from TRBV9 and TRBJ2-1, with 7 bases aligning to TRBD2. V dropped 0 bases and J dropped 5; count of bases not matched to a gene: 8. Germline values: CDR1 SGDLS, CDR2 YYNGEE. CDR3 length: 16 residues. The DNA of the CDR3 is TGTGCCAGCAGCGTAGCCACGGGGGGTGGGGACAATGAGCAGTTCTTC. Protein sequence: CASSVATGGGDNEQFF.

The chain is built from TRBV6-1 and TRBJ1-1, with D possibly TRBD1 on 5 matching bases. The V end was cut by 2 bases, the J end by 10 bases, with 17 bases between. The CDR3 runs 14 residues. Germline CDR1 reads MNHNS; CDR2 reads SASEGT. The CDR3 sequence is CASSEPTPYGGAFF. Written as DNA, the CDR3 is TGTGCCAGCAGTGAACCCACTCCCTACGGGGGAGCTTTCTTT.

This chain connects TRBV28 to TRBJ1-1, with D possibly matching TRBD1 (5 bases). The CDR3 consists of 13 residues. The V end lost 8 bases, the J end lost 0 bases, and 10 bases lay between the germline ends. The germline V gene encodes CDR1 MDHEN and CDR2 SYDVKM. Here the CDR3 reads CASWGGMNTEAFF. DNA for the CDR3: TGTGCCAGCTGGGGGGGGATGAACACTGAAGCTTTCTTT.

The CDR3 region has the DNA TGCGCCAGCAGGGGGGGGAGGACAGTCGGGATGAACACTGAAGCTTTCTTT. It yields the protein CASRGGRTVGMNTEAFF. This rearrangement joins TRBV5-1 to TRBJ1-1; the D gene is possibly TRBD1 (6 bases). The CDR3 contains 17 residues. CDR1 SGHRS and CDR2 YFSETQ come from the germline V gene. V was pared by 5 bases and J by 0 bases, with 20 bases between.

This sequence joins TRBV6-6 and TRBJ2-1; 7 nucleotides line up with TRBD1. This CDR3 has 16 amino acids. The V and J ends lost 5 bases and 0 bases, in that order; junction bases with no gene match: 7. The V gene's germline CDR1 is MNHNY and CDR2 SVGAGI (reference sequence). Written as DNA, the CDR3 is TGTGCCAGCAGTCTCGATAGGGGGCTCTCCTACAATGAGCAGTTCTTC. Encoded protein: CASSLDRGLSYNEQFF.

The chain combines TRBV28 with TRBJ1-2; D gene ambiguous. Germline values: CDR1 MDHEN, CDR2 SYDVKM. Trimming removed 3 bases from V and 4 bases from J, with 9 bases in between. This CDR3 comprises 13 residues. The CDR3 nucleotides read TGTGCCAGCAGTTTTTCACAGCTCTATGGCTACACCTTC. This codes for CASSFSQLYGYTF.

The V gene is TRBV7-6, the J gene TRBJ1-1, with D unclear. The germline V and J ends were trimmed by 1 base and 0 bases, with 21 bases remaining between them. The CDR3 covers 19 residues. Germline CDR1 reads SGHVS; CDR2 reads FNYEAQ. The DNA of the CDR3 is TGTGCCAGCAGCTTAGTTTGGTTCGTTTCTACAGAAGTGAACACTGAAGCTTTCTTT. Translating it yields CASSLVWFVSTEVNTEAFF.

This chain connects TRBV15 to TRBJ1-5; D gene ambiguous. Germline V gene lookup returns CDR1 LNHNV and CDR2 YYDKDF (reference sequence). V was pared by 4 bases and J by 0 bases, with 7 bases between. The CDR3 covers 14 residues. CDR3 amino acids: CATSMANSNQPQHF. DNA for the CDR3: TGTGCCACCAGCATGGCCAATAGCAATCAGCCCCAGCATTTT.

This chain uses TRBV27 with TRBJ2-3; 9 positions agree with TRBD2. CDR1 is MNHEY, CDR2 SMNVEV, per germline (reference sequence). V trimming: 8 bases; J trimming: 3 bases; junction bases outside the gene matches: 6. CDR3 length: 14 amino acids. CDR3 DNA sequence: TGTGCCAGCTCGGTCCTAGCGGGGACAGATACGCAGTATTTT. It codes for CASSVLAGTDTQYF.

This clone was observed a handful of times. The J gene is TRBJ2-7, the V gene TRBV7-9, with D possibly being TRBD1 (5 bases). Looked up from germline, CDR1 is SEHNR and CDR2 is FQNEAQ (reference sequence). The CDR3 loop spans 15 amino acids. The ends were cut back, 2 bases at V and 6 bases at J, with 17 bases in the middle. In nucleotides, the CDR3 is TGTGCCAGCAGCTTAAAGCCAGACAGCGTTGCCGAGCAGTACTTC. Its protein product is CASSLKPDSVAEQYF.

The J gene is TRBJ2-7, the V gene TRBV4-1; D possibly corresponds to TRBD1 (5 bases). The CDR3 is 13 residues long. Germline values: CDR1 MGHRA, CDR2 YSYEKL. The V and J ends lost 0 bases and 10 bases respectively, with 13 bases between them. The CDR3 region has the DNA TGCGCCAGCAGCCAAGATCTGATTGGGGCACAGTACTTC. It yields the protein CASSQDLIGAQYF.

The chain couples TRBV28 to TRBJ1-5; D gene uncertain. The CDR3 covers 11 residues. Germline loops: CDR1 MDHEN, CDR2 SYDVKM. V was shortened by 5 bases and J by 4 bases, with 3 bases between the two germline ends. CDR3 DNA: TGTGCCAGCAGTACAAATCAGCCCCAGCATTTT. Protein sequence: CASSTNQPQHF. The variable domain in full, with the rest retrieved from reference TRBV28 and TRBJ1-5, is DVKVTQSSRYLVKRTGEKVFLECVQDMDHENMFWYRQDPGLGLRLIYFSYDVKMKEKGDIPEGYSVSREKKERFSLILESASTNQTSMYLCASSTNQPQHFGDGTRLSIL.

V gene TRBV7-9 combines with J gene TRBJ1-3; 8 positions match TRBD1. This CDR3 has 19 residues. Trimming took 1 base from V and 1 from J; bases not matched to a gene: 12. Per germline, CDR1 SEHNR and CDR2 FQNEAQ (reference sequence). CDR3 sequence (DNA): TGTGCCAGCAGCTTAGGTCCCCGACAGGGGCCACCATCTGGAAACACCATATATTTT. It translates to CASSLGPRQGPPSGNTIYF.

The chain recombines TRBV6-5 with TRBJ1-6; the D gene is possibly TRBD1 (5 bases). In germline, CDR1 is MNHEY, CDR2 SVGAGI. Trimming removed 6 bases from V and 7 bases from J, with 13 bases in between. The CDR3 consists of 14 residues. CDR3 sequence (DNA): TGTGCCAGCAGCATTAGGGGCTTGAATTCACCCCTCCACTTT. Translation: CASSIRGLNSPLHF.

V usage is TRBV10-3 and J usage is TRBJ1-2, with TRBD1 identical over 11 bases. The germline V gene encodes CDR1 ENHRY and CDR2 SYGVKD. Unmatched junction bases numbered 12, after V lost 7 bases and J lost 5 bases. The CDR3 loop spans 16 amino acids. The CDR3 DNA reads TGTGCCATCACCTGGACAGGGGGCCCAGGGAGGTATGGCTACACCTTC. Translation: CAITWTGGPGRYGYTF.